The sequence of this TCR beta chain was determined in a study of cytomegalovirus exposure and HLA in healthy donors (dated by TCRdb to 2017 to 2019). Background on the whole study: In an earlier analysis of 587 of the donors, approximately 300 Gb of sequence data and 100 million or so unique TCR beta sequences from roughly 200 million T cells were reported. An early release covering roughly 640 HLA-typed donors comprised approximately 300 gigabases of sequencing data and around 85 million unique TCR sequences. Among the roughly 370 genotyped donors, approximately 81% belonged to the genetic ancestry cluster associated with self-reported Caucasian donors. The study aimed to test whether cataloging public T cell receptors could reveal signatures of past pathogen exposure. The T cell repertoires of 666 subjects were profiled by immunosequencing and related to cytomegalovirus serostatus. Along with the approximately 700-subject first cohort, a separate validation cohort of roughly 110 different subjects was used. High-throughput TCR immunosequencing, statistical association of individual TCRs with disease status, and machine learning were combined to predict cytomegalovirus infection status. To study patterns of TCR occurrence, a later analysis re-analyzed previously published TCR beta repertoires from 700 or so donors and added high-resolution HLA genotyping. The later analysis used no new phenotypic data to find candidate immune exposures, relying instead on TCR beta sequences and their occurrence across donors. An earlier analysis of several hundred of the donors applied high-throughput TCR beta sequencing to assess whether each TCR beta V gene segment acted as functional or pseudogenic. Alongside the repertoire data, information on donor age, sex, ethnicity and CMV serostatus was compiled. Genome-wide SNP genotypes for about 55% of the roughly 670 donors were used in a later genetic analysis, which treated that subset as a discovery cohort. All discovery cohort repertoires had been generated on a single sequencing platform. HLA typing covered class I and class II loci at four-digit resolution. Typing coverage differed by locus: A, B, C, DRB1 and DQB1 were typed in about 629-630 donors, DQA1 in 522, DPA1 in some 600, and DPB1 in just under 490. About five DR-DQ haplotypes were treated as single units for association and clustering because of strong linkage in the cohort. Across roughly 420 genotyped donors of the cohort, an average of roughly 230,000 unique TCR beta nucleotide sequences per donor were sequenced, and 15% to 20% of those sequences were non-productive.

Library method: the immunoSEQ multiplex PCR assay. A mixture of 60 forward primers for TCR Vbeta segments and 13 reverse primers for TCR Jbeta segments was used in the multiplex PCR. The CDR3 region of rearranged TCR beta genes was amplified from genomic DNA with a multiplex PCR assay. The Illumina HiSeq System was used to sequence the amplified TCR beta libraries as 87-base-pair reads. The study's processing was this. A later analysis counted 65 million to 90 million unique TCR beta chains across the 550 to 700 repertoires, and 9.5 million to 11 million of these chains were shared by at least two donors. Raw reads were error-corrected and collapsed into unique sequences by a nearest-neighbor algorithm in which closely related sequences were merged to remove PCR and sequencing errors. CDR3 sequences were aligned to IMGT reference sequences to assign V, D and J gene segments. For a sequence to be retained, at least a six-nucleotide match to both a V gene segment and a J gene segment was required. Rearrangements were classified as productive when the CDR3 lacked stop codons and remained in frame with V and J, and all other rearrangements were classified as non-productive. Following IMGT convention, CDR3 was defined as the stretch from the second conserved V-encoded cysteine to the conserved J-encoded phenylalanine. The earlier analysis of 587 of the donors excluded sequences that lacked an unambiguous match to a single V gene segment. In an earlier analysis of around 600 of the donors, V segments were called functional above 56.7% productive rearrangements and were called segregating when the between-donor standard deviation exceeded 5%. A statistical classification framework was developed to diagnose cytomegalovirus status using the catalog of TCR beta chain sequences. In a later analysis, V and J genes were assigned by comparing TCR nucleotide sequences against IMGT/GENE-DB human TR gene sequences. A later analysis assigned CDR3 sequences and most-parsimonious VDJ recombination scenarios with the TCRdist pipeline. In a later analysis, each TCR beta chain was defined by its CDR3 amino acid sequence together with its V-gene family, and reads lacking a unique V-gene family were excluded. In a later analysis, 500 to 650 highly shared, low-generation-probability nucleotide sequences were removed to address suspected cross-contamination and a sequencing artifact. A later analysis calculated a clonal expansion index for each public chain from normalized within-repertoire ranks of inferred template counts. In a later analysis, generation probabilities were computed using a VDJ recombination model fitted to out-of-frame rearrangements, and the results were checked against IGoR. In a later analysis, hypergeometric tests were used to score TCR-TCR, TCR-HLA and TCR-CMV co-occurrence, with a repertoire-size bias correction applied to TCR pairs. In a later analysis, false discovery rates were estimated by permuting HLA or CMV assignments 20 times. In a later analysis, co-occurring TCRs were grouped with DBSCAN, and TCRdist sequence similarity was added when clustering was performed within HLA-allele-positive subsets. Repertoires with fewer than 30,000 or more than 120,000 public chains, plus five repertoires with anomalous nucleotide sharing, were excluded from co-occurrence clustering. Sourced from immuneACCESS, this table was stored by TCRdb with only in-frame sequences that have V and J called. A share of the clones is absent; for the studies checked, an unresolved V gene accounts for under half, and the remainder has no known explanation. Clonal size and the V and J genes are those of that table, whereas D and trimming came from the DNA. The table for this sample lists about 120,000 clones; 65% to 80% of them were counted only once. The top ten clonotypes cover roughly 31% of the sample.

In total, fewer than 750 healthy bone marrow donors made up the cohort. All cohort members were sampled while nominally healthy, although unrecorded immune exposures were likely present. The donor tested CMV seropositive, placing the donor among the approximately 290 seropositive members of the cohort. A peripheral blood sample was provided by each donor, and peripheral blood mononuclear cells were used for TCR beta sequencing. Genomic DNA was extracted from the blood cell samples with the Qiagen DNeasy Blood Extraction Kit. Study-wide findings and limitations: Only TCR beta chains were sequenced in this cohort, and the absence of alpha or paired-chain data limited detectable features. A further reported finding was that TCR beta sequences accurately predicted the HLA-A and HLA-B alleles for most subjects in the first cohort. A total of fewer than 200 TCR beta chains were listed by the study as associated with cytomegalovirus. Correlated functional status among segregating V segments might reflect linkage disequilibrium, but an unknown experimental factor could not be ruled out. In a later analysis, HLA-associated TCR beta chains were found to be more clonally expanded and to have lower generation probabilities than equally common non-associated chains. Presence/absence analyses assumed roughly uniform sequencing depth across donors, an assumption that may not hold. At a false discovery rate of 0.05, a later analysis linked around 15,000 TCR beta sequences to specific HLA alleles. Most CMV-associated TCR beta chains appeared to be HLA-restricted in a later analysis, and the HLA associations seemed to be driven largely by CMV exposure. Across donors, most TCR sequences were observed very rarely, whereas some public TCRs were present in many individuals. HLA typing was unavailable for some donors at each locus, so association tests used only the typed subset. In an earlier analysis of 587 of the donors, most TCR beta V segments appeared in productive rearrangements about 90% or about 30% of the time, broadly matching IMGT annotations. For the cohort, immune exposure information was limited to CMV serostatus. In a later genetic analysis, fewer N-insertions in productive TCRs were reported among donors in an Asian-associated ancestry cluster than the roughly 670-donor mean. According to the authors, the approach could potentially be generalized to other disease states and immunological phenotypes. A few of the identified cytomegalovirus-associated TCR beta chains were confirmed in vitro to be specific for cytomegalovirus antigens. An association between a missense DCLRE1C variant and V-gene and J-gene trimming of TCR beta chains was found in a later genetic analysis and replicated in an independent cohort. The sequencing pipeline was judged likely to have produced a cluster of highly shared sequence variants as a technical artifact. The earlier analysis of 450 to 700 of the donors excluded seventeen rarely observed V segments, including chromosome 9 orphons, because counts were too low. In both the original and validation cohorts, the classifier was reported to diagnose cytomegalovirus status with high specificity and sensitivity. A later analysis reported that several top co-occurrence clusters appeared linked to parvovirus B19, influenza, CMV and Epstein-Barr virus. When HLA alleles, especially DR and DQ, strongly co-occurred, attributing TCR associations to individual alleles was difficult. According to a later analysis, TCR association rates differed among HLA loci, with DRB1 alleles showing the most associated TCRs and HLA-C alleles showing the fewest. Some IMGT-functional V segments, including TRBV6-2 and TRBV6-3, could not be distinguished by the 87-base-pair reads and were therefore excluded.

A remark on this clone: Its antigen is currently not known. No qualities accompany the bases; no much larger clone lies one base away.

The CDR1 and CDR2 encoded by the germline V gene are SGHRS and YFSETQ. The CDR3 runs 15 residues from the cysteine to the phenylalanine. Just CDR3 DNA is preserved here, 45 bases in frame from base 1. At the junction V is shortened by 0 bases and J by 0 bases, with 7 bases in between. Sequencing was carried out using PBMCs. This sequence originates from a man aged 55 to 70 in good health and CMV-seropositive. This chain joins TRBV5-1 to TRBJ2-1, with an unclear D gene assignment. The CDR3 protein sequence reads: CASSLGAVSYNEQFF. The nucleotide sequence reads as follows: TGCGCCAGCAGCTTGGGGGCAGTCTCCTACAATGAGCAGTTCTTC.